A single sample gave rise to the 15 T cell receptor beta chains below, sequenced in a study of early T cells in non-severe SARS-CoV-2 infection. TCRdb reanalysed the 5' RACE reads using MiXCR and keeps one entry per CDR3 protein. The table shows tens of thousands of distinct CDR3 sequences, with 14% occurring only once. Material for sequencing was whole blood. These receptors all stem from an adult who was a healthcare worker with PCR-confirmed SARS-CoV-2 infection or an uninfected control (not recorded which).

This clonotype came up once. V gene TRBV28 combines with J gene TRBJ2-3, with D maybe TRBD1 (6 bases). Trimming cost V 2 bases and J 2 bases, with 11 bases left between them. The CDR3 length is 15 residues. In germline, CDR1 is MDHEN, CDR2 SYDVKM. The CDR3 DNA is TGTGCCAGCAGTTTAACAGGGAACCCCACAGATACGCAGTATTTT. Amino acid sequence: CASSLTGNPTDTQYF.

This clonotype appeared a few times. This chain connects TRBV6-5 to TRBJ2-5, with a possible D match to TRBD1 (6 bases). The CDR3 is 14 residues long. Germline V lookup: CDR1 MNHEY, CDR2 SVGAGI. V lost 0 bases, J lost 2 bases, and 7 bases lay in between. The CDR3 nucleotides read TGTGCCAGCAGTTACTCAACAGGGCAAGAGACCCAGTACTTC. It encodes CASSYSTGQETQYF.

This clonotype was seen more than once but under ten times. This chain joins TRBV6-2 or TRBV6-3 and TRBJ2-2; D is possibly TRBD2 (5 bases). The V and J ends lost 2 bases and 5 bases respectively, with 12 bases between them. From germline, CDR1 is MNHEY and CDR2 SVGEGT. This CDR3 comprises 15 residues. Written as DNA, the CDR3 is TGTGCCAGCAGTTACAGTCCGGGGTGGACCGGGGAGCTGTTTTTT. It encodes CASSYSPGWTGELFF.

V usage is TRBV7-6 and J usage is TRBJ1-6; D possibly corresponds to TRBD1 (5 bases). V lost 5 bases and J lost 10, with 18 bases in between. Germline values: CDR1 SGHVS, CDR2 FNYEAQ. There are 15 residues in the CDR3. This chain's CDR3 is CASSLGTLGGSPLHF. CDR3 nucleotides: TGTGCCAGCAGCCTGGGGACGCTCGGCGGGTCACCCCTCCACTTT.

This clonotype was observed a handful of times. V gene TRBV6-2 or TRBV6-3 combines with J gene TRBJ1-5; 7 nucleotides agree with TRBD1. The trim removed 1 base at V and 3 bases at J, leaving 6 bases unmatched. The CDR3 totals 16 residues. Germline lookup yields CDR1 MNHEY and CDR2 SVGEGT. CDR3 DNA sequence: TGTGCCAGCAGTTACTTCGGCAGGGGGTCCAATCAGCCCCAGCATTTT. Translation gives CASSYFGRGSNQPQHF.

This clonotype has a count of ten or more. The genes are TRBV7-2 and TRBJ2-3; D gene unclear. CDR1 is SGHTA and CDR2 is FQGNSA in the germline V gene. V lost 2 bases, J lost 4 bases, and 10 bases lay in between. The CDR3 extends over 14 amino acids. CDR3 protein: CASSLLHSSDTQYF. The CDR3 DNA is TGTGCCAGCAGCTTACTGCACTCCTCAGATACGCAGTATTTT.

This clonotype appeared many times. The V and J genes are TRBV20-1 and TRBJ2-5; TRBD1 or TRBD2 may be the D gene (5 bases each). V shed 3 bases and J shed 1 base, with 15 bases lying between them. The CDR3 loop spans 15 amino acids. Germline values: CDR1 DFQATT, CDR2 SNEGSKA (reference sequence). The CDR3 DNA is TGCAGTGCTAGTCGGTCACTAGGGGTCCAAGAGACCCAGTACTTC. Protein product: CSASRSLGVQETQYF.

This clonotype was seen a few times. The chain uses TRBV6-1 and TRBJ1-4; TRBD1 agrees at 12 bases. V lost 0 bases and J lost 7; bases outside the gene matches: 6. The V gene's germline CDR1 is MNHNS and CDR2 SASEGT. CDR3 length: 17 amino acids. This chain's CDR3 is CASSEAPGTGGSEKLFF. In DNA, the CDR3 is TGTGCCAGCAGTGAAGCACCTGGGACAGGGGGCTCTGAAAAACTGTTTTTT.

The V gene is TRBV28, the J gene TRBJ1-4; no reliable D call. V was cut by 10 bases and J by 4 bases, with 13 bases left in between. This CDR3 is 13 amino acids long. Germline V gene lookup returns CDR1 MDHEN and CDR2 SYDVKM. Written as DNA, the CDR3 is TGTGCCACCAGACGAGCGGGTAATGAAAAACTGTTTTTT. Amino acid sequence: CATRRAGNEKLFF.

This clonotype was picked up many times. The chain combines TRBV2 with TRBJ2-1, with 9 bases matching TRBD2. The CDR3 runs 15 residues. In germline, CDR1 is SNHLY, CDR2 FYNNEI. With 7 bases clipped from V and 9 bases from J, the junction kept 13 bases outside the gene matches. The chain's CDR3 is CASTPRGGASGEQFF. The CDR3 region has the DNA TGTGCCAGCACCCCACGCGGGGGGGCCTCGGGTGAGCAGTTCTTC. The full variable domain, in which reference TRBV2 and TRBJ2-1 provide the parts outside the CDR3, is EPEVTQTPSHQVTQMGQEVILRCVPISNHLYFYWYRQILGQKVEFLVSFYNNEISEKSEIFDDQFSVERPDGSNFTLKIRSTKLEDSAMYFCASTPRGGASGEQFFGPGTRLTVL.

The V call is TRBV19, the J call TRBJ2-3, with D hard to call. The length of the CDR3 is 12 residues. Germline V gives CDR1 LNHDA, CDR2 SQIVND (reference sequence). The V and J ends lost 4 bases and 0 bases respectively, with 2 bases between them. The CDR3 protein is CASSKSTDTQYF. The CDR3 coding sequence is TGTGCCAGTAGTAAGAGCACAGATACGCAGTATTTT.

This clonotype was recorded a few times. Here the CDR3 DNA reads TGTGCCAGCAGCCGAGATCTGGACACTGAAGCTTTCTTT. It encodes CASSRDLDTEAFF. The rearrangement links TRBV7-2 to TRBJ1-1, with D unresolved. Germline V gives CDR1 SGHTA, CDR2 FQGNSA. This CDR3 has 13 amino acids. V lost 5 bases and J lost 3, with 10 bases in between.

In its sample, this clonotype was seen many times. The chain combines TRBV6-4 with TRBJ2-3; the match to TRBD2 covers 9 bases. CDR3 size: 16 residues. Germline loops: CDR1 MRHNA, CDR2 SNTAGT. V lost 0 bases, J lost 5 bases, and 6 bases stayed unmatched. The CDR3, as DNA: TGTGCCAGCAGTGACTCGCCTAGCGGGGAGGGAGATACGCAGTATTTT. Residues: CASSDSPSGEGDTQYF.

This clonotype was observed at least ten times. The chain carries TRBV20-1 and TRBJ1-2; D uncertain. Trimming shortened V by 1 base and J by 0 bases, and 15 bases separated the two germline ends. Germline loops: CDR1 DFQATT, CDR2 SNEGSKA (reference sequence). The CDR3 is 16 amino acids. The CDR3: CSARGIKATPNYGYTF. Here the CDR3 DNA reads TGCAGTGCTAGAGGGATTAAGGCAACTCCTAACTATGGCTACACCTTC.

This rearrangement joins TRBV7-3 to TRBJ2-7; the D gene could be TRBD1 or TRBD2 (5 bases each). From germline, CDR1 is SGHTA and CDR2 FQGTGA. Trimming removed 5 bases from V and 2 bases from J, with 13 bases in between. The CDR3 loop spans 14 amino acids. The CDR3 region has the DNA TGTGCCAGCAGCGTCCGGGACGGACCCTACGAGCAGTACTTC. It is translated as CASSVRDGPYEQYF. The full variable domain, in which reference TRBV7-3 and TRBJ2-7 provide the parts outside the CDR3, is GAGVSQTPSNKVTEKGKYVELRCDPISGHTALYWYRQSLGQGPEFLIYFQGTGAADDSGLPNDRFFAVRPEGSVSTLKIQRTERGDSAVYLCASSVRDGPYEQYFGPGTRLTVT.